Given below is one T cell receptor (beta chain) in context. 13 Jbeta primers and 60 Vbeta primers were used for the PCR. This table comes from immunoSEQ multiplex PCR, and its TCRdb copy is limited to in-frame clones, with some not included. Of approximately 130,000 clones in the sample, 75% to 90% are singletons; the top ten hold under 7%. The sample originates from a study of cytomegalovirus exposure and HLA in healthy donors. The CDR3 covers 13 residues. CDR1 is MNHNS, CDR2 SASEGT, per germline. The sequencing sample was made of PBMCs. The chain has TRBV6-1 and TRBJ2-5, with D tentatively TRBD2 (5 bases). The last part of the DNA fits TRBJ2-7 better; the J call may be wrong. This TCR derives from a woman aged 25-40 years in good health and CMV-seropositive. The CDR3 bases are TGTGCCAGCAGAGATTTCGGGAAGAGCGAGCAGTACTTC. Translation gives CASRDFGKSEQYF.